Below, one T cell receptor (beta chain) is given with its context. Every immunoSEQ plate was one replicate of a subset's evenly spread DNA. Sequenced by immunoSEQ multiplex PCR; TCRdb stores in-frame clones only, minus some. The sample has approximately 460,000 clones; 70% to 80% are singletons. The entry originates in a study of shared clonotypes between healthy human individuals. Trimming took 4 bases from V and 4 from J; bases not matched to a gene: 5. CDR3 length equals 15 residues. Germline-derived CDR1 and CDR2 are SGHNT and YYREEE (reference sequence). The chain employs TRBV5-4 and TRBJ1-4; the match to TRBD1 covers 9 bases. This TCR came from a woman aged 40 to 50 in good health. Some clones in this sample may be carry-over from other donors' samples. The sample taken for sequencing was PBMCs. The CDR3 here is CASSVPGQGNEKLFF. CDR3 nucleotides: TGTGCCAGCAGCGTGCCGGGACAGGGTAATGAAAAACTGTTTTTT.